The 27 T cell receptor beta chains below were found in one sample sequenced in a study of CD8 T cells in Susac syndrome. It was with random hexamers that roughly 0.45 to 1 ug RNA was reverse transcribed. Each CDR3 protein gets one entry after TCRdb re-called the immunoSEQ multiplex PCR reads with MiXCR. Among under 550,000 distinct CDR3 sequences listed, approximately 85% were seen once. Sample: CD8+ T cells from PBMCs. Receptor source: a human donor with multiple sclerosis.

The rearrangement uses TRBV30 and TRBJ1-1; no clear D gene. V lost 1 base and J 8 bases, leaving 11 bases between the germline ends. CDR1 and CDR2 (germline): GTSNPN, SVGIG (reference sequence). There are 12 residues in the CDR3. The CDR3 is CAWSGSREEAFF. The CDR3 DNA reads TGTGCCTGGAGTGGTTCGAGGGAAGAAGCTTTCTTT.

In its sample, this clonotype was seen once. This chain links TRBV5-1 with TRBJ1-1, with a weak D call TRBD1 (6 bases). Trimming pared 0 bases from V and 1 base from J, leaving 16 bases between. The length of the CDR3 is 17 residues. CDR1 is SGHRS and CDR2 is YFSETQ in the germline V gene. The DNA of the CDR3 is TGCGCCAGCAGCTTGGACAGCCCGGACAGCGGGAACACTGAAGCTTTCTTT. Protein product: CASSLDSPDSGNTEAFF.

The chain links TRBV3-1 to TRBJ1-3; D ambiguous. Germline V CDR1 and CDR2: LGHDT, YNNKEL (reference sequence). The CDR3 totals 14 residues. Trimming cost V 4 bases and J 2 bases, with 9 bases left between them. As DNA, the CDR3 is TGTGCCAGCAGCCCGAGGCTGGCTGGAAACACCATATATTTT. Amino acids: CASSPRLAGNTIYF.

The chain has TRBV12-3 or TRBV12-4 and TRBJ2-1; 10 positions match TRBD2. CDR3 length: 18 amino acids. The junction had 8 bases not matched to a gene; V was cut back by 3 bases and J by 0 bases. CDR3 in amino acids: CASSFSAGGLGSYNEQFF. The CDR3 region has the DNA TGTGCCAGCAGTTTTTCAGCGGGAGGGCTAGGCTCCTACAATGAGCAGTTCTTC.

The genes are TRBV10-3 and TRBJ2-1; 9 positions agree with TRBD1. With 4 bases clipped from V and 9 bases from J, the junction kept 10 bases outside the gene matches. The CDR3 covers 15 residues. Germline CDR1 ENHRY, CDR2 SYGVKD. The CDR3 sequence is CAISGLGQGDIEQFF. CDR3 DNA sequence: TGTGCCATCAGTGGACTGGGACAGGGAGATATTGAGCAGTTCTTC.

The chain couples TRBV5-1 to TRBJ1-1; 7 bases line up with TRBD1. With V trimmed by 4 bases and J by 7 bases, 10 bases remained unmatched. The CDR3 totals 14 residues. Germline V CDR1 and CDR2: SGHRS, YFSETQ. CDR3 sequence reads: CASSATGQPLEAFF. CDR3 bases: TGCGCCAGCAGCGCAACGGGACAGCCTCTTGAAGCTTTCTTT.

The rearrangement uses TRBV5-4 and TRBJ2-3, with 9 bases fitting TRBD2. J lost 0 bases, V lost 2 bases, and 4 bases had no gene match. CDR1 and CDR2 (germline): SGHNT, YYREEE (reference sequence). There are 16 residues in the CDR3. The CDR3 here is CASSFPSGVSTDTQYF. CDR3 in DNA: TGTGCCAGCAGCTTCCCTAGCGGGGTGAGCACAGATACGCAGTATTTT.

This clonotype was recorded once. The CDR3 DNA sequence: TGCAGTGCTCCCCCACGGGAGGGCGACACCGGGGAGCTGTTTTTT. Translated: CSAPPREGDTGELFF. The chain recombines TRBV20-1 with TRBJ2-2, with 8 bases matching TRBD2. The V and J ends lost 5 bases and 3 bases, in that order; junction bases with no gene match: 8. Germline CDR1 and CDR2: DFQATT and SNEGSKA (reference sequence). The CDR3 is 15 residues long.

The rearrangement links TRBV30 to TRBJ1-6; D uncertain. Germline lookup yields CDR1 GTSNPN and CDR2 SVGIG (reference sequence). V lost 5 bases and J 12 bases, leaving 23 bases between the germline ends. This CDR3 contains 15 residues. The CDR3 sequence is CAWRSSEGLMLPLHF. CDR3 sequence (DNA): TGTGCCTGGCGATCTTCAGAAGGACTGATGCTACCCCTCCACTTT.

This chain links TRBV29-1 with TRBJ2-1, with TRBD1 as a possible D gene (7 bases). The CDR3 runs 14 residues. Germline V gene lookup returns CDR1 SQVTM and CDR2 ANQGSEA. The ends were cut back, 4 bases at V and 5 bases at J, with 15 bases in the middle. This CDR3 is CSVARGTEDNEQFF. CDR3 DNA sequence: TGCAGCGTTGCTCGGGGGACAGAGGACAATGAGCAGTTCTTC.

The chain is built from TRBV10-2 and TRBJ2-6; no firm D call. Trimming shortened V by 4 bases and J by 11 bases, and 9 bases separated the two germline ends. The germline V gene has CDR1 WSHSY and CDR2 SAAADI. The CDR3 totals 12 residues. CDR3 coding DNA: TGCGCCAGCAGTGGAGATCACGACGTCCTGACTTTC. Translating it yields CASSGDHDVLTF.

This rearrangement joins TRBV14 to TRBJ2-6, with D possibly being TRBD2 (5 bases). The V gene lost 2 bases and the J gene lost 4 bases, with 9 bases spanning the gap. The germline V gene encodes CDR1 SGHDN and CDR2 FVKESK. The CDR3 extends over 15 amino acids. The CDR3 loop reads CASSQNPGGANVLTF. The CDR3 DNA reads as TGTGCCAGCAGCCAAAACCCGGGGGGGGCCAACGTCCTGACTTTC.

The V call is TRBV27, the J call TRBJ1-1; perhaps TRBD1 as D (6 bases). The CDR3 spans 15 residues. V shed 4 bases and J shed 2 bases, with 14 bases lying between them. Germline assignment: CDR1 MNHEY and CDR2 SMNVEV (reference sequence). The CDR3 loop reads CASSSITGTNTEAFF. In DNA form, the CDR3 reads TGTGCCAGCAGTTCAATCACCGGGACAAACACTGAAGCTTTCTTT.

This clonotype was picked up one time. Here the CDR3 reads CASSPQGTWETQYF. As DNA, the CDR3 is TGCGCCAGCAGCCCCCAAGGAACATGGGAGACCCAGTACTTC. The chain employs TRBV4-1 and TRBJ2-5; D unclear. Germline CDR1 and CDR2: MGHRA and YSYEKL. V lost 4 bases and J 5 bases, leaving 14 bases between the germline ends. The CDR3 consists of 14 residues.

V usage is TRBV5-6 and J usage is TRBJ2-2; D gene ambiguous. The germline V gene encodes CDR1 SGHDT and CDR2 YYEEEE. The CDR3 runs 16 residues. V gave up 7 bases and J gave up 4 bases, with 20 bases separating them. The CDR3 is CASLLRYHSPTGELFF. CDR3 DNA: TGTGCCAGCCTACTACGTTATCACAGCCCCACCGGGGAGCTGTTTTTT. The full variable domain, rest sourced from reference TRBV5-6 and TRBJ2-2, is DAGVTQSPTHLIKTRGQQVTLRCSPKSGHDTVSWYQQALGQGPQFIFQYYEEEERQRGNFPDRFSGHQFPNYSSELNVNALLLGDSALYLCASLLRYHSPTGELFFGEGSRLTVL.

To note about this clonotype: No DNA is shown, since the ends of the CDR3 on it are uncertain; the CDR3 is the one TCRdb lists. V usage is TRBV6-1 and J usage is TRBJ2-2; TRBD2, as called in the table, went unchecked against the DNA. The CDR3 extends over 18 residues, inclusive of both ends. CDR1 is MNHNS, CDR2 SASEGT, per germline. The CDR3 loop is CASTLPGARKLSPGSCFF.

The V gene is TRBV6-5, the J gene TRBJ2-7, with a weak D call TRBD1 (5 bases). The V end lost 0 bases, the J end lost 3 bases, and 15 bases lay between the germline ends. The CDR3 totals 16 residues. Looked up from germline, CDR1 is MNHEY and CDR2 is SVGAGI. CDR3 bases: TGTGCCAGCAGTTACTCTGACAGCGACGTAATCTACGAGCAGTACTTC. Translation: CASSYSDSDVIYEQYF.

The gene calls are TRBV27 and TRBJ2-6; TRBD1 aligns across 7 bases. Trimming removed 1 base from V and 1 base from J; junction bases left unmatched: 13. There are 20 residues in the CDR3. The germline V gene has CDR1 MNHEY and CDR2 SMNVEV (reference sequence). The CDR3 nucleotides read TGTGCCAGCAGTTTATTGTACGAAGGGACAGAACCTTCTGGGGCCAACGTCCTGACTTTC. Its protein is CASSLLYEGTEPSGANVLTF.

The chain has TRBV3-1 and TRBJ2-1, with no clear D. The V gene's germline CDR1 is LGHDT and CDR2 YNNKEL (reference sequence). V was pared by 1 base and J by 5 bases, with 15 bases between. This CDR3 contains 16 residues. The CDR3 DNA reads as TGTGCCAGCAGCCAAGTAGACCGAACGGCGAACAATGAGCAGTTCTTC. As protein: CASSQVDRTANNEQFF.

V is TRBV12-3 or TRBV12-4 and J is TRBJ2-1; 9 nucleotides agree with TRBD2. V trimming: 5 bases; J trimming: 3 bases; junction bases outside the gene matches: 8. The CDR3 extends over 16 amino acids. The CDR3 region has the DNA TGTGCCAGCAGTAGGAGGACTAGCGATATCTACAATGAGCAGTTCTTC. This codes for CASSRRTSDIYNEQFF.

The chain joins TRBV28 to TRBJ1-1; D unresolved. Germline CDR1 MDHEN, CDR2 SYDVKM. This CDR3 is 13 amino acids long. Trimming took 6 bases from V and 0 from J, leaving 8 bases between them. Here the CDR3 DNA reads TGTGCCAGCAGAGACGTATTGAACACTGAAGCTTTCTTT. Amino acids: CASRDVLNTEAFF.

The chain carries TRBV7-8 and TRBJ2-3; 7 bases line up with TRBD2. This CDR3 has 12 amino acids. Germline trimming cut 5 bases from V and 9 bases from J; bases unmatched to any gene: 5. Germline CDR1 is SGHVS and CDR2 is FQNEAQ. The DNA of the CDR3 is TGTGCCAGCAGCACCGGACTAGGGACGCAGTATTTT. Translating gives CASSTGLGTQYF.

The genes are TRBV27 and TRBJ1-5; D is possibly TRBD1 (6 bases). CDR1 is MNHEY, CDR2 SMNVEV, per germline (reference sequence). CDR3 length: 14 amino acids. Trimming stripped 2 bases from V and 7 bases from J, with 12 bases between. CDR3 in DNA: TGTGCCAGCAGTTTAATGTGGGACAACCAGCCCCAGCATTTT. It is translated as CASSLMWDNQPQHF.

On this clonotype: An end of the junction differs from the germline gene, which may be a read error. V and J are TRBV11-2 and TRBJ1-1; 9 bases line up with TRBD1. The CDR3 covers 17 residues. CDR1 is SGHAT, CDR2 FQNNGV, per germline. CDR3 in DNA: TGTGCCGGCAGCTTTTGGACAGGGGTTAGAATGAACACTGAAGCTTTCTTT. Translated, it gives CAGSFWTGVRMNTEAFF.

The J gene is TRBJ1-6, the V gene TRBV5-6, with a possible D match to TRBD1 (5 bases). CDR3 length: 15 amino acids. From germline, CDR1 is SGHDT and CDR2 YYEEEE. V dropped 0 bases and J dropped 8 bases, with 12 bases sitting between them. The CDR3: CASSLAGTEDSPLHF. CDR3 nucleotides: TGTGCCAGCAGCTTGGCCGGGACGGAAGATTCACCCCTCCACTTT.

The chain employs TRBV5-1 and TRBJ1-2, with no clear D. Germline CDR1 reads SGHRS; CDR2 reads YFSETQ. The CDR3 loop spans 13 amino acids. V was pared by 0 bases and J by 8 bases, with 11 bases between. The DNA for the CDR3 is TGCGCCAGCAGCTTGGTCGGATACGGCGGCTACACCTTC. Residues: CASSLVGYGGYTF.

The chain is built from TRBV28 and TRBJ2-4, with D perhaps matching TRBD1 or TRBD2 (5 bases each). Germline assignment: CDR1 MDHEN and CDR2 SYDVKM. The V end was cut by 5 bases, the J end by 4 bases, with 18 bases between. The CDR3 is 16 residues long. CDR3 sequence reads: CASSPSRDAEKNIQYF. CDR3 nucleotide sequence: TGTGCCAGCAGTCCCTCACGGGACGCTGAAAAAAACATTCAGTACTTC. The full variable domain, with the rest looked up from reference TRBV28 and TRBJ2-4, is DVKVTQSSRYLVKRTGEKVFLECVQDMDHENMFWYRQDPGLGLRLIYFSYDVKMKEKGDIPEGYSVSREKKERFSLILESASTNQTSMYLCASSPSRDAEKNIQYFGAGTRLSVL.